The 19 T cell receptor beta chains below come from one sample, sequenced in a study of a mutant IDH1 vaccine in newly diagnosed glioma. Sequencing used immunoSEQ multiplex PCR; TCRdb keeps in-frame clones, though not all of them. Of approximately 50,000 clones detected, around 83% appear once; the ten largest clones hold over 2.5%. As for time point: week 47, end of study. In every dose of vaccine, 300 ug of mutant IDH1 20-mer peptide was given alongside topical imiquimod. These receptors' antigens are unknown. Sequencing used PBMCs, obtained from a glioma patient whose treatment included an IDH1 peptide vaccine. The source is a woman aged 50 to 65 with glioma.

This sequence joins TRBV7-9 and TRBJ2-1; no clear D gene. V lost 5 bases and J lost 0, with 14 bases in between. The germline V gene encodes CDR1 SEHNR and CDR2 FQNEAQ (reference sequence). The CDR3 is 16 residues long. DNA for the CDR3: TGTGCCAGCAGCCCACCCGTAACCGGCTCCTACAATGAGCAGTTCTTC. Translated: CASSPPVTGSYNEQFF.

The chain recombines TRBV27 with TRBJ2-2; 8 nucleotides align to TRBD1. Trimming removed 6 bases from V and 3 bases from J; junction bases left unmatched: 3. Looked up from germline, CDR1 is MNHEY and CDR2 is SMNVEV (reference sequence). This CDR3 region has 14 residues. Here the CDR3 DNA reads TGTGCCAGCAGGCCGGGACAGGACACCGGGGAGCTGTTTTTT. Its protein is CASRPGQDTGELFF.

J is TRBJ1-1 and V is TRBV11-2, with D unclear. Germline V gene data show CDR1 as SGHAT and CDR2 as FQNNGV. V was trimmed by 1 base and J by 0 bases, leaving 9 bases between them. The CDR3 runs to 15 residues. Here the CDR3 reads CASSLGAGLNTEAFF. CDR3 nucleotide sequence: TGTGCCAGCAGCTTAGGGGCCGGGTTGAACACTGAAGCTTTCTTT. Supplemented by reference TRBV11-2 and TRBJ1-1, the full variable domain reads EAGVAQSPRYKIIEKRQSVAFWCNPISGHATLYWYQQILGQGPKLLIQFQNNGVVDDSQLPKDRFSAERLKGVDSTLKIQPAKLEDSAVYLCASSLGAGLNTEAFFGQGTRLTVV.

V and J are TRBV9 and TRBJ2-5; D uncertain. Trimming removed 0 bases from V and 2 bases from J, with 11 bases in between. The germline V gene encodes CDR1 SGDLS and CDR2 YYNGEE. This CDR3 has 15 amino acids. CDR3 in DNA: TGTGCCAGCAGCGTAGCTACAAGGGTTCAAGAGACCCAGTACTTC. It specifies CASSVATRVQETQYF.

The chain is built from TRBV6-6 and TRBJ1-4; 7 bases line up with TRBD1. Germline CDR1 reads MNHNY; CDR2 reads SVGAGI (reference sequence). The length of the CDR3 is 16 residues. The J segment lost 3 bases and the V segment lost 1 base, leaving 5 bases of the junction unmatched. The CDR3 DNA follows: TGTGCCAGCAGTTACTTATACAGGGGTTCTAATGAAAAACTGTTTTTT. Translation gives CASSYLYRGSNEKLFF.

The chain is built from TRBV6-5 and TRBJ1-6; D gene ambiguous. Trimming took 6 bases from V and 9 from J, leaving 18 bases between them. From germline, CDR1 is MNHEY and CDR2 SVGAGI. The CDR3 has 15 residues. This chain's CDR3 is CASSTLGFSASPLHF. The CDR3 coding sequence is TGTGCCAGCAGCACCCTAGGGTTTTCGGCTTCACCCCTCCACTTT.

The chain couples TRBV11-3 to TRBJ2-2; 7 positions agree with TRBD1. The CDR3 totals 15 residues. Germline V lookup: CDR1 SGHNT, CDR2 YENEEA. V was clipped by 7 bases and J by 7 bases; unmatched bases: 12. The DNA of the CDR3 is TGTGCCAGCACCACGACAGGGTCATTTGGCGGGGAGCTGTTTTTT. Translation gives CASTTTGSFGGELFF.

This rearrangement joins TRBV7-2 to TRBJ2-5, with D unclear. Trimming cost V 1 base and J 5 bases, with 11 bases left between them. Per the germline V gene, CDR1 is SGHTA and CDR2 is FQGNSA. The CDR3 spans 14 residues. CDR3 sequence (DNA): TGTGCCAGCAGCTTAGGCGTCGGAACGGAGACCCAGTACTTC. As protein: CASSLGVGTETQYF.

This chain links TRBV5-1 with TRBJ2-5, with 12 bases fitting TRBD2. The junction had 1 base not matched to a gene; V was cut back by 4 bases and J by 0 bases. The germline CDR1 and CDR2 sequences are SGHRS and YFSETQ. CDR3 size: 15 residues. The CDR3 DNA reads as TGCGCCAGCAGCAGGACTAGCGGGGACCAAGAGACCCAGTACTTC. It encodes CASSRTSGDQETQYF.

The rearrangement uses TRBV6-1 and TRBJ2-7, with D perhaps given as TRBD1 or TRBD2 (5 bases each). This CDR3 contains 13 residues. Germline V gene data show CDR1 as MNHNS and CDR2 as SASEGT. V was clipped by 6 bases and J by 2 bases, with 11 bases between them. The chain's CDR3 is CASSRDGPYEQYF. The CDR3 nucleotides read TGTGCCAGCAGCCGGGACGGGCCCTACGAGCAGTACTTC.

This clone has just a few counts. CDR3: CASSSKTGGGNTEAFF. The CDR3 DNA sequence: TGTGCCAGCAGCTCAAAGACCGGGGGCGGGAACACTGAAGCTTTCTTT. The V call is TRBV7-3, the J call TRBJ1-1, with D tentatively TRBD1 (6 bases). This CDR3 is 16 amino acids long. Trimming removed 4 bases at V and 1 base at J, with 16 bases between. CDR1 is SGHTA and CDR2 is FQGTGA in the germline V gene.

In this sample, this clone turned up once. The chain is built from TRBV6-5 and TRBJ1-5; D is unclear. The CDR3 runs to 14 residues. Between the trimmed V and J ends, which lost 5 bases and 3 bases, there was a span of 11 bases. CDR1 is MNHEY, CDR2 SVGAGI, per germline. CDR3 nucleotides: TGTGCCAGCAGTGAGGGAGGGCTCAATCAGCCCCAGCATTTT. This encodes CASSEGGLNQPQHF.

The rearrangement uses TRBV30 and TRBJ2-7, with 10 positions matching TRBD2. The V gene's germline CDR1 is GTSNPN and CDR2 SVGIG (reference sequence). The CDR3 length is 14 residues. Losses at the gene ends were 2 bases for V and 1 base for J; bases not matched to a gene: 2. CDR3 in DNA: TGTGCCTGGAGTTCTAGCGGGGGATCCTACGAGCAGTACTTC. Translation: CAWSSSGGSYEQYF.

The chain carries TRBV2 and TRBJ2-7, with TRBD1 as a possible D gene (5 bases). Germline lookup yields CDR1 SNHLY and CDR2 FYNNEI. This CDR3 has 14 amino acids. Trimming left V 2 bases short and J 2 bases short, with 10 bases between. The CDR3, as DNA: TGTGCCAGCAGTGAACAGGGTATCCCCTACGAGCAGTACTTC. Protein sequence: CASSEQGIPYEQYF.

The chain carries TRBV19 and TRBJ2-2, with a possible D match to TRBD1 (5 bases). The CDR3 is 16 residues long. Trimming removed 3 bases at V and 3 bases at J, with 14 bases between. Per the germline V gene, CDR1 is LNHDA and CDR2 is SQIVND (reference sequence). The CDR3 region is CASSIRRKTDTGELFF. As DNA, the CDR3 is TGTGCCAGTAGTATTCGTAGAAAGACAGACACCGGGGAGCTGTTTTTT.

Here the CDR3 reads CASSPRLAGTFTDTQYF. The DNA for the CDR3 is TGTGCCAGCTCACCCCGATTAGCGGGGACTTTCACAGATACGCAGTATTTT. The chain combines TRBV18 with TRBJ2-3; 8 bases agree with TRBD2. Germline V gene lookup returns CDR1 KGHSH and CDR2 LQKENI. The CDR3 is 17 amino acids. The trim removed 3 bases at V and 2 bases at J, leaving 10 bases unmatched.

This clone has just a few counts. The V gene is TRBV6-1, the J gene TRBJ1-1; no reliable D call. In germline, CDR1 is MNHNS, CDR2 SASEGT. This CDR3 is 14 amino acids long. The V and J ends lost 4 bases and 3 bases respectively, with 12 bases between them. The CDR3 here is CASSGRGLDTEAFF. CDR3 DNA sequence: TGTGCCAGCAGTGGTCGGGGTCTGGACACTGAAGCTTTCTTT.

The J gene is TRBJ2-7, the V gene TRBV10-3; D is perhaps TRBD1 (5 bases). The CDR3 spans 12 residues. Germline V CDR1 and CDR2: ENHRY, SYGVKD. Trimming removed 9 bases from V and 3 bases from J, with 12 bases in between. The DNA for the CDR3 is TGTGCCATTGGACAAACTCTCTACGAGCAGTACTTC. Amino acids: CAIGQTLYEQYF.

The chain couples TRBV4-1 to TRBJ2-2; the D gene is possibly TRBD1 (5 bases). With 4 bases removed from V and 6 bases from J, the gap between germline ends came to 12 bases. The germline CDR1 and CDR2 sequences are MGHRA and YSYEKL. The CDR3 contains 14 residues. As DNA, the CDR3 is TGCGCCAGCAGCCCAATTACAGGAGCCGGGGAGCTGTTTTTT. Translation gives CASSPITGAGELFF.